The subject of this entry is one T cell receptor (beta chain). This specimen belongs to a study of T-cell memory formation after mild COVID-19. A single record per CDR3 protein comes from TCRdb applying MiXCR to the 5' RACE reads. The table includes approximately 560,000 distinct CDR3 sequences, 17% detected once. The CDR3 is made up of 13 amino acids. The V and J ends lost 0 bases and 8 bases respectively, with 11 bases between them. Germline V gene lookup returns CDR1 MGHDK and CDR2 SYGVNS. Sequencing was performed on PBMCs or a T cell subset sorted from them (not recorded which). This sequence originates from an adult woman who had mild COVID-19 (a few samples of this study predate the infection). Cell type and time point are not known. The rearrangement uses TRBV25-1 and TRBJ2-7; maybe TRBD2 (6 bases). The CDR3 reads CASSEYVGRKQYF. The CDR3, as DNA: TGTGCCAGCAGTGAATACGTGGGGAGGAAGCAGTACTTC.